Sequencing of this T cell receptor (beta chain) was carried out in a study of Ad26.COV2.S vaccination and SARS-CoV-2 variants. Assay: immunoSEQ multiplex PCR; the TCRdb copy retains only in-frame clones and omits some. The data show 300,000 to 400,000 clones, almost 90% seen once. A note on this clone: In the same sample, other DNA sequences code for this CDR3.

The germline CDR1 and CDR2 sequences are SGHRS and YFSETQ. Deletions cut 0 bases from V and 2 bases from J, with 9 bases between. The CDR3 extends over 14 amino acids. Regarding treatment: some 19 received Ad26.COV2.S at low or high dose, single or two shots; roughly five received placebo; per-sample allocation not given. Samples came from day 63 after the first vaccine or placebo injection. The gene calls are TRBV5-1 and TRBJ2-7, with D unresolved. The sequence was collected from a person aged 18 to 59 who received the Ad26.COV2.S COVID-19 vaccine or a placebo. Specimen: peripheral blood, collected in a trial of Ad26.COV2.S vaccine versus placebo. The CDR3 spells CASSLVVSPYEQYF. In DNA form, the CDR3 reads TGCGCCAGCAGCTTGGTTGTGAGTCCCTACGAGCAGTACTTC.